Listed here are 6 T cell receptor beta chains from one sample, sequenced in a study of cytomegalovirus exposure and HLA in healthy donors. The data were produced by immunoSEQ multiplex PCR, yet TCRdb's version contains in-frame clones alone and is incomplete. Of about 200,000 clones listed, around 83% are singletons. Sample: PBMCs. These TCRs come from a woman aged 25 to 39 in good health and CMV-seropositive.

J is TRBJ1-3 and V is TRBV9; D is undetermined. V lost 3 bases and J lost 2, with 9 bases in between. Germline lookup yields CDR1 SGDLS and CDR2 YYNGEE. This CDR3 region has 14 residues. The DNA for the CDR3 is TGTGCCAGCAGCGAGGCGGTGGCTGGAAACACCATATATTTT. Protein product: CASSEAVAGNTIYF.

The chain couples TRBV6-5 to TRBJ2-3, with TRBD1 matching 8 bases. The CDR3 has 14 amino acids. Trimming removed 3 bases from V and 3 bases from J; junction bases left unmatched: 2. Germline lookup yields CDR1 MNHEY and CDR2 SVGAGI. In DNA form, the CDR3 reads TGTGCCAGCAGTTATCGGGACAGGACAGATACGCAGTATTTT. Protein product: CASSYRDRTDTQYF.

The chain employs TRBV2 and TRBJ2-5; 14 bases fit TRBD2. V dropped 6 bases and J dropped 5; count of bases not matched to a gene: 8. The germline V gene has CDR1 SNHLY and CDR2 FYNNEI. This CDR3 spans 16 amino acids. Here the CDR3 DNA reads TGTGCCAGCAGGGTCCGACTAGCGGGAGGGAGGGAGACCCAGTACTTC. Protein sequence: CASRVRLAGGRETQYF.

The chain's CDR3 is CASSADSLGELFF. The CDR3 nucleotides are TGTGCCAGCAGCGCGGACAGTCTGGGGGAGCTGTTTTTT. The chain couples TRBV2 to TRBJ2-2; D is possibly TRBD1 (6 bases). CDR1 and CDR2 from the germline V gene are SNHLY and FYNNEI. V lost 6 bases to trimming and J lost 8 bases, with 13 bases between them. This CDR3 is 13 amino acids long.

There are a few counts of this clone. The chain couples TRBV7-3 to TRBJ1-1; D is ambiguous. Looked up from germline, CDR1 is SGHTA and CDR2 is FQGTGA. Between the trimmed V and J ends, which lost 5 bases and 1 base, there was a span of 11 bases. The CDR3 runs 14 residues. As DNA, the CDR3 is TGTGCCAGCAGCACCCGGGGTCAGAACACTGAAGCTTTCTTT. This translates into CASSTRGQNTEAFF.

The CDR3 protein is CASRGGFGGPQRGPSYEQYF. CDR3 DNA: TGCGCCAGCAGGGGTGGTTTTGGTGGTCCACAGCGGGGACCTAGCTACGAGCAGTACTTC. The genes are TRBV5-1 and TRBJ2-7; 7 bases are a match to TRBD2. This CDR3 contains 20 residues. Per the germline V gene, CDR1 is SGHRS and CDR2 is YFSETQ. Unmatched junction bases numbered 26, after V lost 5 bases and J lost 3 bases.